The clone carrying this T cell receptor beta chain came up once. This sample was included in a study of blood T cell repertoires in COVID-19. Study-wide context: Sites across the United States, Italy and Spain contributed samples from acute and convalescent COVID-19. The cDNA or gDNA used as material had been derived from T cells, B-cell-depleted T cells, or PBMCs.

How the authors handled the data: Amplification of reference gene primers provided the estimated nucleated cell counts. TCRdb's copy holds only in-frame clones and misses some; the assay was immunoSEQ multiplex PCR. Clonal size and the V and J genes are those of that table, whereas D and trimming came from the DNA. The sample has 90,000 to 100,000 clones, roughly 84% seen once. Germline lookup yields CDR1 SQVTM and CDR2 ANQGSEA. The V gene lost 3 bases and the J gene lost 4 bases, with 9 bases spanning the gap. The CDR3 is made up of 12 amino acids. This clonotype originated in a woman in her fifties or sixties with acute or convalescent COVID-19. The specimen sequenced was peripheral blood. J is TRBJ1-1 and V is TRBV29-1; D might be TRBD1 (6 bases). CDR3 region: CSVEGGATEAFF. CDR3 DNA: TGCAGCGTTGAGGGGGGGGCCACTGAAGCTTTCTTT. The whole variable domain, filled in from reference TRBV29-1 and TRBJ1-1, reads SAVISQKPSRDICQRGTSLTIQCQVDSQVTMMFWYRQQPGQSLTLIATANQGSEATYESGFVIDKFPISRPNLTFSTLTVSNMSPEDSSIYLCSVEGGATEAFFGQGTRLTVV.